The 20 T cell receptor beta chains listed next were all sequenced from one sample in a study of shared clonotypes between healthy human individuals. Produced via immunoSEQ multiplex PCR; TCRdb's table is partial and in-frame only. The sample contains millions of clones, more than 80% of which appear only once. Sequenced sample: naive CD4+ T cells from PBMCs. This sample's subset: CD45RA+ positively selected. These receptor sequences come from a man aged 18 to 29 in good health. Some clones in this sample may be carry-over from other donors' samples.

The V gene is TRBV19, the J gene TRBJ1-5; the match to TRBD1 covers 8 bases. Germline CDR1 LNHDA, CDR2 SQIVND (reference sequence). The V and J ends lost 7 bases and 2 bases, in that order; junction bases with no gene match: 10. This CDR3 comprises 16 residues. CDR3 loop: CASTARDRGRNQPQHF. In DNA, the CDR3 is TGTGCCAGTACCGCTAGAGACAGGGGACGCAATCAGCCCCAGCATTTT.

The CDR3 DNA is TGCGCCAGCAGCTTACTAGCCCCACCTAACGAGCAGTACTTC. Encoded protein: CASSLLAPPNEQYF. The chain combines TRBV5-1 with TRBJ2-7; possibly TRBD2 for D (6 bases). V was clipped by 2 bases and J by 5 bases, with 14 bases between them. From germline, CDR1 is SGHRS and CDR2 YFSETQ. The CDR3 has 14 amino acids.

The CDR3 loop reads CASSSPTDTQYF. The CDR3 DNA reads as TGTGCCAGCAGCTCCCCCACAGATACGCAGTATTTT. The J gene is TRBJ2-3, the V gene TRBV7-2; D is unclear. CDR3 length equals 12 residues. V was shortened by 4 bases and J by 2 bases, with 4 bases between the two germline ends. Per the germline V gene, CDR1 is SGHTA and CDR2 is FQGNSA. Full variable domain (remainder filled in from reference TRBV7-2 and TRBJ2-3): GAGVSQSPSNKVTEKGKDVELRCDPISGHTALYWYRQSLGQGLEFLIYFQGNSAPDKSGLPSDRFSAERTGGSVSTLTIQRTQQEDSAVYLCASSSPTDTQYFGPGTRLTVL.

V gene TRBV28 combines with J gene TRBJ2-2, with 14 bases lining up with TRBD2. The CDR3 is made up of 19 amino acids. J lost 6 bases, V lost 5 bases, and 14 bases had no gene match. Per the germline V gene, CDR1 is MDHEN and CDR2 is SYDVKM. The CDR3 spells CASSARLAGGYLGAGELFF. Written as DNA, the CDR3 is TGTGCCAGCAGTGCCCGACTAGCGGGAGGGTACCTCGGCGCCGGGGAGCTGTTTTTT.

The rearrangement links TRBV27 to TRBJ2-2; TRBD2 aligns across 15 bases. CDR1 is MNHEY and CDR2 is SMNVEV in the germline V gene (reference sequence). The junction had 7 bases not matched to a gene; V was cut back by 7 bases and J by 4 bases. This CDR3 comprises 17 residues. The CDR3 nucleotides are TGTGCCAGCACCGGACTAGCGGGAGGGCCGCTCACCGGGGAGCTGTTTTTT. Protein sequence: CASTGLAGGPLTGELFF.

The V gene is TRBV6-5, the J gene TRBJ2-1; the D is unclear. V gave up 3 bases and J gave up 0 bases, with 9 bases separating them. The germline CDR1 and CDR2 sequences are MNHEY and SVGAGI. The length of the CDR3 is 15 residues. The CDR3 DNA reads as TGTGCCAGCAGTTATCGAAGGCACTCCTACAATGAGCAGTTCTTC. Translated, it gives CASSYRRHSYNEQFF.

The rearrangement uses TRBV5-1 and TRBJ2-7; 13 bases line up with TRBD2. Germline values: CDR1 SGHRS, CDR2 YFSETQ. CDR3 length: 16 residues. With V trimmed by 3 bases and J by 4 bases, 7 bases remained unmatched. For the CDR3, the DNA is TGCGCCAGCAGCTCCAGGACTAGCGGGAGTGTGTACGAGCAGTACTTC. It translates to CASSSRTSGSVYEQYF.

A remark on this clone: The same CDR3 can be traced to other DNA sequences in this sample. The V gene is TRBV9, the J gene TRBJ2-1; 14 bases line up with TRBD2. CDR1 and CDR2 from the germline V gene are SGDLS and YYNGEE. The V and J ends lost 7 bases and 6 bases, in that order; junction bases with no gene match: 3. The CDR3 runs to 14 residues. Here the CDR3 DNA reads TGTGCCAGCTCGGGGACTAGCGGGAGCAATGAGCAGTTCTTC. The encoded protein is CASSGTSGSNEQFF. Based on the CDR3 plus reference TRBV9 and TRBJ2-1, the full variable domain is DSGVTQTPKHLITATGQRVTLRCSPRSGDLSVYWYQQSLDQGLQFLIQYYNGEERAKGNILERFSAQQFPDLHSELNLSSLELGDSALYFCASSGTSGSNEQFFGPGTRLTVL.

J is TRBJ1-5 and V is TRBV10-3, with 9 bases lining up with TRBD1. With V trimmed by 2 bases and J by 0 bases, 14 bases remained unmatched. The CDR3 loop spans 20 amino acids. Germline V gene data show CDR1 as ENHRY and CDR2 as SYGVKD. The CDR3 region is CAISETAAGTGRNSNQPQHF. CDR3 bases: TGTGCCATCAGTGAGACCGCAGCCGGGACAGGGCGAAATAGCAATCAGCCCCAGCATTTT.

This clone has only a few counts. This chain links TRBV19 with TRBJ1-5, with a tentative D call TRBD1 (6 bases). Trimming pared 10 bases from V and 9 bases from J, leaving 16 bases between. Germline CDR1 is LNHDA and CDR2 is SQIVND (reference sequence). CDR3 length equals 12 residues. In DNA form, the CDR3 reads TGTGCCACACAGGGTTTGAGTCGGCCCCAGCATTTT. This encodes CATQGLSRPQHF.

This chain uses TRBV2 with TRBJ2-1; the match to TRBD2 covers 8 bases. Germline assignment: CDR1 SNHLY and CDR2 FYNNEI. V lost 4 bases and J lost 8; bases outside the gene matches: 16. The CDR3 extends over 17 amino acids. CDR3 DNA sequence: TGTGCCAGCAGTGCCATGGTGATAGCGGGATCGGGGCATGAGCAGTTCTTC. This codes for CASSAMVIAGSGHEQFF.

This rearrangement joins TRBV28 to TRBJ1-2; D unclear. Trimming took 2 bases from V and 2 from J, leaving 9 bases between them. This CDR3 has 14 residues. Germline V gene sequence: CDR1 MDHEN, CDR2 SYDVKM. CDR3 DNA: TGTGCCAGCAGTTTAATCGCAGAGAACTATGGCTACACCTTC. It translates to CASSLIAENYGYTF.

The rearrangement uses TRBV28 and TRBJ2-2; D not resolved. The CDR3 is 13 amino acids. The V gene's germline CDR1 is MDHEN and CDR2 SYDVKM. The ends were cut back, 11 bases at V and 7 bases at J, with 17 bases in the middle. The CDR3 coding sequence is TGTGCCTCCCAAGGTGTAGCCGGCGGGGAGCTGTTTTTT. Protein sequence: CASQGVAGGELFF. Full variable domain (outside the CDR3, taken from reference TRBV28 and TRBJ2-2): DVKVTQSSRYLVKRTGEKVFLECVQDMDHENMFWYRQDPGLGLRLIYFSYDVKMKEKGDIPEGYSVSREKKERFSLILESASTNQTSMYLCASQGVAGGELFFGEGSRLTVL.

The chain is built from TRBV5-1 and TRBJ2-7, with D possibly TRBD2 on 5 matching bases. Between the trimmed V and J ends, which lost 4 bases and 6 bases, there was a span of 17 bases. Germline CDR1 and CDR2: SGHRS and YFSETQ. The CDR3 has 14 residues. The CDR3 DNA follows: TGCGCCAGCAGCCTTGGTGGGGATGCGGGCGAGCAGTACTTC. It translates to CASSLGGDAGEQYF.

The rearrangement links TRBV18 to TRBJ2-6, with no clear D. This CDR3 spans 16 amino acids. Germline V lookup: CDR1 KGHSH, CDR2 LQKENI. With 6 bases removed from V and 4 bases from J, the gap between germline ends came to 16 bases. CDR3 in amino acids: CASSPSLISGANVLTF. As DNA, the CDR3 is TGTGCCAGCTCCCCTTCTTTAATATCGGGGGCCAACGTCCTGACTTTC.

The chain couples TRBV5-1 to TRBJ2-1; 7 nucleotides align to TRBD2. V lost 3 bases and J lost 4; bases outside the gene matches: 10. The CDR3 is 16 amino acids. The germline V gene encodes CDR1 SGHRS and CDR2 YFSETQ. The CDR3: CASSSEMVAGYNEQFF. Here the CDR3 DNA reads TGCGCCAGCAGCTCGGAAATGGTAGCGGGTTACAATGAGCAGTTCTTC.

V gene TRBV28 combines with J gene TRBJ1-2, with TRBD1 matching over 8 bases. Germline V lookup: CDR1 MDHEN, CDR2 SYDVKM. The CDR3 loop spans 15 amino acids. V shed 7 bases and J 4 bases; nucleotides not matched to a gene: 11. This CDR3 is CASNWGTGVLYGYTF. The DNA for the CDR3 is TGTGCCAGCAACTGGGGGACAGGCGTTCTCTATGGCTACACCTTC.

To note about this clone: Other DNA sequences in the same sample also yield this CDR3. J is TRBJ2-1 and V is TRBV5-1; TRBD2 agrees at 7 bases. CDR1 is SGHRS, CDR2 YFSETQ, per germline. Germline trimming cut 4 bases from V and 4 bases from J; bases unmatched to any gene: 8. CDR3 length: 15 amino acids. The DNA for the CDR3 is TGCGCCAGCAGCATATTAGCGGGCCTATACAATGAGCAGTTCTTC. Protein: CASSILAGLYNEQFF.

The chain links TRBV10-3 to TRBJ2-5; TRBD2 agrees at 8 bases. This CDR3 is built from 15 residues. V dropped 0 bases and J dropped 5; count of bases not matched to a gene: 5. Germline CDR1 is ENHRY and CDR2 is SYGVKD. This CDR3 reads CAISESQRERETQYF. In DNA, the CDR3 is TGTGCCATCAGTGAGTCCCAGCGGGAGCGCGAGACCCAGTACTTC.

The V and J genes are TRBV5-4 and TRBJ2-1, with 7 bases aligning to TRBD2. Germline V gene lookup returns CDR1 SGHNT and CDR2 YYREEE (reference sequence). The V and J ends lost 7 bases and 3 bases, in that order; junction bases with no gene match: 10. The length of the CDR3 is 15 residues. CDR3 in DNA: TGTGCCAGCTATAATTGGGCGGGAGTCTACAATGAGCAGTTCTTC. Translated: CASYNWAGVYNEQFF.